This TCR beta chain was profiled in a study of cytomegalovirus exposure and HLA in healthy donors (dated 2017 in TCRdb). Background for the entire study: According to a later analysis, the 120 validation repertoires were produced on the same platform as the 666 repertoires of the first cohort. The study aimed to test whether signatures of past pathogen exposure could be identified by cataloging public T cell receptors. In addition to the first cohort of roughly 700 subjects, a separate validation cohort of 120 different subjects was used. High-throughput TCR immunosequencing, statistical association of individual TCRs with disease status, and machine learning were combined to predict cytomegalovirus infection status. The study at large found these results: The study gave a list of about 150 TCR beta chains associated with cytomegalovirus. The validation cohort had no HLA typing available for a later analysis, so co-occurrence within that cohort was assessed over all 120 or so repertoires. Of the cluster scores, 90% to 95% were above 0 in a later analysis, which found that TCRs clustered in the first cohort also tended to co-occur in the 120 or so validation repertoires. The classifier was reported to diagnose cytomegalovirus status with high specificity and sensitivity in both the original cohort and the validation cohort. While some public TCRs were present in many individuals, most TCR sequences turned up only very rarely across donors. The authors suggested that the approach could potentially be extended to other disease states and immunological phenotypes. Three of the identified cytomegalovirus-associated TCR beta chains were confirmed in vitro to be specific for cytomegalovirus antigens.

On this clone itself: Its antigen is unknown. It has no much larger one-base neighbor in the sample; base qualities were not kept.

The CDR1 and CDR2 encoded by the germline V gene are SGHRS and YFSETQ. The junction shows trimming of 4 bases on V and 0 bases on J, and the gene matches do not reach 6 bases of it. The CDR3 runs 16 residues from the cysteine to the phenylalanine. Here the CDR3 DNA is all that survives: 48 bases in frame from base 1. Library method: the immunoSEQ multiplex PCR assay. The authors' pipeline ran thus. To diagnose cytomegalovirus status from the catalog of TCR beta chain sequences, a statistical classification framework was built. TCRdb stores this immuneACCESS table with in-frame sequences only. Part of the clones is absent; in the studies checked, under half of the shortfall reflects unresolved V genes, and no reason is known for the rest. The DNA gave D and trimming, while V, J and clone size come from that table. This sample holds approximately 270,000 clones; roughly nine tenths were observed only once. Together, the top ten hold around 12% of the sample.

Donors formed part of the validation cohort, which comprised about 120 subjects and was distinct from the first cohort of several hundred subjects. Sequencing input: PBMCs. Here the chain combines TRBV5-1 and TRBJ2-7, and 11 junction bases match TRBD2. The sequence came from a man aged 18-30 years in good health and CMV-seropositive. The CDR3 reads CASSPLAGGVSYEQYF. At the DNA level, the sequence is TGCGCCAGCAGCCCCCTAGCGGGAGGCGTCTCCTACGAGCAGTACTTC.